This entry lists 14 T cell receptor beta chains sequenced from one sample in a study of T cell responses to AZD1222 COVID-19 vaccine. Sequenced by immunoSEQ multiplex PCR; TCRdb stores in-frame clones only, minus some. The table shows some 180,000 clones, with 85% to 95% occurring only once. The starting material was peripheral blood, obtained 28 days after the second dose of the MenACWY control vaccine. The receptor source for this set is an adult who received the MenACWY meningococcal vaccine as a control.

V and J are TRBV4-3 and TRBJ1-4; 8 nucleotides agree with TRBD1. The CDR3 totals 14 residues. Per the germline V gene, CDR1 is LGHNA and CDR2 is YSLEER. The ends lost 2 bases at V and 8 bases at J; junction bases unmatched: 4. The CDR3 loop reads CASSQRTGHEKLFF. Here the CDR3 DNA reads TGCGCCAGCAGCCAACGGACAGGGCACGAAAAACTGTTTTTT.

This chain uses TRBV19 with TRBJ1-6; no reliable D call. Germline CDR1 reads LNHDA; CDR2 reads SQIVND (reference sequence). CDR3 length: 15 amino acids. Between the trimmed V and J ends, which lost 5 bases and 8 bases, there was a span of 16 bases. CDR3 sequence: CASSDLPSGDSPLHF. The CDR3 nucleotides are TGTGCCAGTAGTGACCTTCCTTCCGGCGATTCACCCCTCCACTTT.

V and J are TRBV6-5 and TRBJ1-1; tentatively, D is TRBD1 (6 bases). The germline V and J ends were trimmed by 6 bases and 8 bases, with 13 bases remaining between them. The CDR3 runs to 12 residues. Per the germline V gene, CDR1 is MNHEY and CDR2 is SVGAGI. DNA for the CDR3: TGTGCCAGCAGGAACTATGACAGGGAAGCTTTCTTT. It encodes CASRNYDREAFF.

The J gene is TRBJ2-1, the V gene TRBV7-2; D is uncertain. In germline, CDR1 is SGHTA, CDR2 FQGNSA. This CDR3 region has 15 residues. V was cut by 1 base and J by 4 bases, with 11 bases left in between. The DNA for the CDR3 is TGTGCCAGCAGCTTAGAGGGCCTGCGGTACAATGAGCAGTTCTTC. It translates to CASSLEGLRYNEQFF.

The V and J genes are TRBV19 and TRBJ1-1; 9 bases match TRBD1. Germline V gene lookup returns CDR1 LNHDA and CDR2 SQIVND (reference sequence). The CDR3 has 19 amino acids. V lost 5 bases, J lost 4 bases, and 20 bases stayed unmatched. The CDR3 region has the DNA TGTGCCAGTAGTGGCAGCCTGGGACAGGGAGGCCGAGGGGGCACTGAAGCTTTCTTT. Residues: CASSGSLGQGGRGGTEAFF. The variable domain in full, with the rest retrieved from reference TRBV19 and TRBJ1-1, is DGGITQSPKYLFRKEGQNVTLSCEQNLNHDAMYWYRQDPGQGLRLIYYSQIVNDFQKGDIAEGYSVSREKKESFPLTVTSAQKNPTAFYLCASSGSLGQGGRGGTEAFFGQGTRLTVV.

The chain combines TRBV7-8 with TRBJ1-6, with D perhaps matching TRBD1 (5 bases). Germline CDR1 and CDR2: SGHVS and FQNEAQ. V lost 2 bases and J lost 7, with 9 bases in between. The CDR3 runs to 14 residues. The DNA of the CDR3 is TGTGCCAGCAGCTTAAATCGGGGGAATTCACCCCTCCACTTT. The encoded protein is CASSLNRGNSPLHF.

The CDR3 sequence is CASALAENSPLHF. The CDR3, as DNA: TGCGCCAGCGCCCTAGCAGAAAATTCACCCCTCCACTTT. The chain couples TRBV5-1 to TRBJ1-6; D remains ambiguous. V shed 7 bases and J shed 7 bases, with 12 bases lying between them. The CDR3 has 13 amino acids. Germline V gives CDR1 SGHRS, CDR2 YFSETQ.

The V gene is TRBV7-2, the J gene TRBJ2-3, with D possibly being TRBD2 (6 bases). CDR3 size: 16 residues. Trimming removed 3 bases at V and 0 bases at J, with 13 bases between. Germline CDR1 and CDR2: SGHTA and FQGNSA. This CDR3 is CASSLWGGTSTDTQYF. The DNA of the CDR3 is TGTGCCAGCAGCTTGTGGGGCGGGACTAGCACAGATACGCAGTATTTT.

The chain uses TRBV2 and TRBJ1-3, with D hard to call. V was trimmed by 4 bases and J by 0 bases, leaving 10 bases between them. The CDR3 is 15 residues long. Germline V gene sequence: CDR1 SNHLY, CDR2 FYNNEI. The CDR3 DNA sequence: TGTGCCAGCAGTGGGGCATCCTACTCTGGAAACACCATATATTTT. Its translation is CASSGASYSGNTIYF. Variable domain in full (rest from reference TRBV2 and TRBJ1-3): EPEVTQTPSHQVTQMGQEVILRCVPISNHLYFYWYRQILGQKVEFLVSFYNNEISEKSEIFDDQFSVERPDGSNFTLKIRSTKLEDSAMYFCASSGASYSGNTIYFGEGSWLTVV.

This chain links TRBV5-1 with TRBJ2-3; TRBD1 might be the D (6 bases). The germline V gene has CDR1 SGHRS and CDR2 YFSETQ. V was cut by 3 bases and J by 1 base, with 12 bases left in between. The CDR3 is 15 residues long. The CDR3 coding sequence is TGCGCCAGCAGCTCGACAGGTGACCGCACAGATACGCAGTATTTT. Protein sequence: CASSSTGDRTDTQYF.

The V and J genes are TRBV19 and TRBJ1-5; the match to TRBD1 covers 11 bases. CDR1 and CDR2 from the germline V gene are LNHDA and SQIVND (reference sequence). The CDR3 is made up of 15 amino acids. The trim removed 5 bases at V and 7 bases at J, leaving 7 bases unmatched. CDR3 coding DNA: TGTGCCAGTAGTGAGGACAGGGGGCTCTTACAGCCCCAGCATTTT. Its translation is CASSEDRGLLQPQHF.

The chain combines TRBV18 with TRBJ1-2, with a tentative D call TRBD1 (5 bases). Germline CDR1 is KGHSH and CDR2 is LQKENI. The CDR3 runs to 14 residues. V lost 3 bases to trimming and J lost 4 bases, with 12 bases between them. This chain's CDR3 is CASSPGTTLYGYTF. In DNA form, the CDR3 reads TGTGCCAGCTCACCCGGGACGACTCTCTATGGCTACACCTTC.

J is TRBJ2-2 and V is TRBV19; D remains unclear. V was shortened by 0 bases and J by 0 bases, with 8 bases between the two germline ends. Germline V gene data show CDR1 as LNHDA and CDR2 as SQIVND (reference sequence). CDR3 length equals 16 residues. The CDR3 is CASSIDRRPNTGELFF. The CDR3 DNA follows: TGTGCCAGTAGTATAGACCGCAGACCGAACACCGGGGAGCTGTTTTTT.

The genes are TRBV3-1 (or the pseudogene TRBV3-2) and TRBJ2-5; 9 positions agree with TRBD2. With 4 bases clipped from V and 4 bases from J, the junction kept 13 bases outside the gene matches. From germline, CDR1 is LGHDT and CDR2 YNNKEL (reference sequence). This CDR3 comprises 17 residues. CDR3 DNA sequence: TGTGCCAGCAGCCGGGGGGTAGCGGGGGCCCGGGGAGAGACCCAGTACTTC. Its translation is CASSRGVAGARGETQYF.